This T cell receptor beta chain derives from a study of blood T cells in healthy people across ages. Primed by a sample-barcoded 5' primer and a J-beta primer mix, a second PCR proceeded for about 7 to 12 cycles. MiXCR, run by TCRdb on the 5' RACE reads, gives a single entry per CDR3 protein. The profile shows 1.5 million to 2 million distinct CDR3 sequences, about 39% of them singletons. This CDR3 comprises 14 residues. From germline, CDR1 is SGHAT and CDR2 FQNNGV. V was pared by 7 bases and J by 5 bases, with 17 bases between. V usage is TRBV11-2 and J usage is TRBJ1-2; the D is unclear. Specimen: blood. The sequence was obtained from a human donor in good health. CDR3 region: CASTSGRNPYGYTF. The CDR3 region has the DNA TGTGCCAGCACCAGTGGGAGAAACCCATATGGCTACACCTTC.